This passage covers 17 T cell receptor beta chains from one sample sequenced in a study of blood T cell repertoires in COVID-19. Using immunoSEQ multiplex PCR, the repertoire was profiled, and TCRdb retains in-frame clones only, with some absent. The sample has some 490,000 clones; 70% to 90% are singletons. The material sequenced was peripheral blood. The receptors originated from a human donor in a cohort sampled during active COVID-19.

The chain carries TRBV19 and TRBJ1-5; 7 bases agree with TRBD1. J lost 4 bases, V lost 5 bases, and 8 bases had no gene match. In germline, CDR1 is LNHDA, CDR2 SQIVND (reference sequence). This CDR3 is 15 amino acids long. CDR3 amino acids: CASSPQRTGNQPQHF. As DNA, the CDR3 is TGTGCCAGTAGTCCCCAGAGGACAGGAAATCAGCCCCAGCATTTT.

The chain has TRBV11-1 and TRBJ2-7; TRBD2 might be the D (5 bases). The CDR3 consists of 16 residues. Germline loops: CDR1 SGHAT, CDR2 FQDESV (reference sequence). V lost 2 bases, J lost 2 bases, and 16 bases lay in between. As DNA, the CDR3 is TGTGCCAGCAGCTTACCAAGCGGATCGGAAACCTACGAGCAGTACTTC. Its protein is CASSLPSGSETYEQYF.

V usage is TRBV11-2 and J usage is TRBJ2-1; D gene ambiguous. The CDR3 is 13 residues long. Trimming stripped 3 bases from V and 9 bases from J, with 12 bases between. CDR1 and CDR2 (germline): SGHAT, FQNNGV. CDR3 sequence (DNA): TGTGCCAGCAGCTTGAGAGTGTCTGGTGAGCAGTTCTTC. It encodes CASSLRVSGEQFF.

This clone has a single count. This chain links TRBV2 with TRBJ2-7, with D perhaps matching TRBD2 (5 bases). The germline gives CDR1 SNHLY, CDR2 FYNNEI. V was clipped by 7 bases and J by 0 bases, with 13 bases between them. The CDR3 has 14 amino acids. CDR3 amino acids: CASTPDSASYEQYF. The CDR3, as DNA: TGTGCCAGCACTCCGGACTCAGCCTCCTACGAGCAGTACTTC. The variable domain in full, with the rest retrieved from reference TRBV2 and TRBJ2-7, is EPEVTQTPSHQVTQMGQEVILRCVPISNHLYFYWYRQILGQKVEFLVSFYNNEISEKSEIFDDQFSVERPDGSNFTLKIRSTKLEDSAMYFCASTPDSASYEQYFGPGTRLTVT.

J is TRBJ2-5 and V is TRBV7-2; D call uncertain. V lost 2 bases, J lost 5 bases, and 15 bases lay in between. Germline CDR1 reads SGHTA; CDR2 reads FQGNSA. This CDR3 is built from 15 residues. The CDR3 DNA reads as TGTGCCAGCAGCTTAAATACGGGTAGAATGGAGACCCAGTACTTC. This encodes CASSLNTGRMETQYF.

The chain couples TRBV19 to TRBJ2-7; 8 nucleotides line up with TRBD2. Germline V gene sequence: CDR1 LNHDA, CDR2 SQIVND (reference sequence). V shed 5 bases, J shed 1 base, and the junction held 4 bases outside the gene matches. CDR3 length equals 14 residues. The CDR3 DNA follows: TGTGCCAGTAGTGCCGGACTAGCTTCCTACGAGCAGTACTTC. Its protein product is CASSAGLASYEQYF.

The rearrangement joins TRBV20-1 to TRBJ1-1; 7 nucleotides align to TRBD1. Germline V lookup: CDR1 DFQATT, CDR2 SNEGSKA (reference sequence). The CDR3 spans 11 residues. After removal of 6 bases from V and 9 bases from J, the junction contained 7 bases not matched to a gene. CDR3 nucleotides: TGCAGTGCCATACGGGACAGCCAAGCTTTCTTT. It encodes CSAIRDSQAFF.

This clone was detected only once. At the DNA level, this CDR3 is encoded by other sequences in the same sample as well. V is TRBV9 and J is TRBJ2-7; 10 positions match TRBD2. CDR1 SGDLS and CDR2 YYNGEE come from the germline V gene. The CDR3 is made up of 15 amino acids. J gave up 4 bases and V 0 bases, and 4 bases lay outside the gene matches. The CDR3 nucleotides are TGTGCCAGCAGCGTAGGAGCTAGCGGGAGTTACGAGCAGTACTTC. Its translation: CASSVGASGSYEQYF.

This clone has only a few counts. The rearrangement uses TRBV18 and TRBJ1-5, with 9 bases aligning to TRBD1. CDR1 is KGHSH and CDR2 is LQKENI in the germline V gene. J was trimmed by 3 bases and V by 4 bases; bases with no gene match: 4. This CDR3 is 15 amino acids long. This CDR3 reads CASSRDRANNQPQHF. Here the CDR3 DNA reads TGTGCCAGCTCACGGGACAGGGCAAACAATCAGCCCCAGCATTTT. Using reference TRBV18 and TRBJ1-5 for the parts outside the CDR3, the full variable domain is NAGVMQNPRHLVRRRGQEARLRCSPMKGHSHVYWYRQLPEEGLKFMVYLQKENIIDESGMPKERFSAEFPKEGPSILRIQQVVRGDSAAYFCASSRDRANNQPQHFGDGTRLSIL.

This clone was observed a single time. V is TRBV30 and J is TRBJ2-7; 7 bases line up with TRBD1. Germline assignment: CDR1 GTSNPN and CDR2 SVGIG (reference sequence). This CDR3 comprises 12 residues. V lost 2 bases and J lost 6; bases outside the gene matches: 4. DNA for the CDR3: TGTGCCTGGAGTCCTAACAGGGGCGAGCAGTACTTC. Protein: CAWSPNRGEQYF.

The chain joins TRBV15 to TRBJ1-2; D unclear. Germline V gene data show CDR1 as LNHNV and CDR2 as YYDKDF (reference sequence). This CDR3 has 14 residues. V was trimmed by 3 bases and J by 3 bases, leaving 11 bases between them. CDR3: CATSSSLLHYGYTF. CDR3 nucleotide sequence: TGTGCCACCAGCAGTTCACTCCTACACTATGGCTACACCTTC.

This clone was detected only once. The CDR3: CASSFASGSPNEQFF. As DNA, the CDR3 is TGTGCCAGCAGCTTCGCTAGCGGGAGCCCTAATGAGCAGTTCTTC. The chain links TRBV7-3 to TRBJ2-1, with 10 bases identical to TRBD2. The J segment lost 7 bases and the V segment lost 3 bases, leaving 6 bases of the junction unmatched. CDR3 length equals 15 residues. Germline loops: CDR1 SGHTA, CDR2 FQGTGA.

The V and J genes are TRBV16 and TRBJ1-3; 7 bases align to TRBD1. Germline V CDR1 and CDR2: KGHSY, FQNENV. The V and J ends lost 5 bases and 7 bases, in that order; junction bases with no gene match: 11. CDR3 length: 15 amino acids. CDR3 nucleotides: TGTGCCAGCAGCGACGACAGGGTTCAAAGGAACACCATATATTTT. Translating it yields CASSDDRVQRNTIYF.

This clone was found once. No conserved phenylalanine or tryptophan ends this CDR3, so it is likely a read error. Because the CDR3's place on the DNA is in doubt, the DNA is left out and the CDR3 is given as listed by TCRdb. The CDR3 sequence: CATSRDRSSGRDI. The chain has TRBV15 and TRBJ2-7; the table's D gene call, TRBD2, was not cross checked with the DNA. Germline lookup yields CDR1 LNHNV and CDR2 YYDKDF (reference sequence). 13 amino acids form the CDR3, both terminal residues included.

The sample holds a few counts of this clone. The V gene is TRBV4-2, the J gene TRBJ1-4; perhaps TRBD1 as D (5 bases). Trimming shortened V by 0 bases and J by 3 bases, and 14 bases separated the two germline ends. Germline-derived CDR1 and CDR2 are LGHNA and YNFKEQ. The CDR3 loop spans 17 amino acids. The CDR3, as DNA: TGTGCCAGCAGCCAAGACGAGGGGAGGCAGGCTAATGAAAAACTGTTTTTT. Protein: CASSQDEGRQANEKLFF.

J is TRBJ2-7 and V is TRBV29-1; TRBD1 matches 12 bases. Germline lookup yields CDR1 SQVTM and CDR2 ANQGSEA. With 7 bases clipped from V and 6 bases from J, the junction kept 7 bases outside the gene matches. The CDR3 is 13 residues long. In DNA form, the CDR3 reads TGCAGCGGCACCGGGACAGGGGGCGGCGAGCAGTACTTC. Translated, it gives CSGTGTGGGEQYF.

This chain connects TRBV15 to TRBJ2-1; 8 nucleotides match TRBD2. The CDR3 totals 19 residues. The germline V gene encodes CDR1 LNHNV and CDR2 YYDKDF (reference sequence). V was pared by 0 bases and J by 2 bases, with 12 bases of the junction left unmatched. The CDR3 DNA follows: TGTGCCACCAGCAGAGATAAGAAAAGCGGGAGTACCACCTACAATGAGCAGTTCTTC. This sequence encodes CATSRDKKSGSTTYNEQFF.